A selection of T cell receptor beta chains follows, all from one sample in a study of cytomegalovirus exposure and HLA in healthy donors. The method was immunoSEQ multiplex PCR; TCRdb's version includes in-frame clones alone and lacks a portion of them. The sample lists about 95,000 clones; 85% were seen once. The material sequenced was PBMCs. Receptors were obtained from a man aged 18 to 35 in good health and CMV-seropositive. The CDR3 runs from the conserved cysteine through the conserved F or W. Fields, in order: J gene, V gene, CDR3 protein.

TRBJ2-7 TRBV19 CASSRLAAGEQYF
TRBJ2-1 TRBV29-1 CSVDSGRAQVYEQFF
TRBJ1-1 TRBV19 CASKVRDTEAFF
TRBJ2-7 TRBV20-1 CSARQAHEQYF
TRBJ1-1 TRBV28 CASSRRQGLTEAFF
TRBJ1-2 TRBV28 CASSLYSQGGTNYGYTF
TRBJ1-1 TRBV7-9 CASSLEGLGALNTEAFF
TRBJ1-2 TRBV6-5 CASSYSGTEYGYTF
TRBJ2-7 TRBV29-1 CSVQWWTGSYEQYF
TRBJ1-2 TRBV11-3 CASSLGGGADYGYTF
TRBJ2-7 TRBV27 CASRAGQVTYEQYF
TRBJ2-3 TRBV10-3 CAISGGLAPDTQYF
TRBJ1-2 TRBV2 CASVEQGYGYTF
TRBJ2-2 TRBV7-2 CASSLSRDRALYGELFF
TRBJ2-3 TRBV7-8 CASRRLASGSGGDTQYF
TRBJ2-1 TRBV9 CASSVSGNTYNEQFF
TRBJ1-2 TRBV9 CASSVDSRTGRYGYTF
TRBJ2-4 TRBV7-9 CASSSPRAKNIQYF
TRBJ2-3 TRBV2 CASSLYSTDTQYF
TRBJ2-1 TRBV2 CASSSDTAAYNEQFF
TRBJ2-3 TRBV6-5 CASSHGGQFTDTQYF
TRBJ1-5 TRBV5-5 CASSSSGGNQPQHF
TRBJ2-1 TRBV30 CAWSGLAAYNEQFF
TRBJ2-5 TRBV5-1 CASSPGQTPETQYF
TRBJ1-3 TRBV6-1 CASSANQGGNTIYF
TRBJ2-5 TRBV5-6 CASSLGLAGETQYF
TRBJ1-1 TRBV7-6 CASSRYRVGNTEAFF
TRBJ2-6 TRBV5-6 CASSLLSGANVLTF
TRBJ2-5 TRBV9 CASGGGSLQETQYF
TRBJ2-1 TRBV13 CASSSRLAASELFF
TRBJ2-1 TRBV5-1 CASSLTASSYNEQFF
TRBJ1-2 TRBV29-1 CSVGAGAQDGYTF
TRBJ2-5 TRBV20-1 CSASEKETQYF
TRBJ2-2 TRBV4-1 CASSQGLAGLLTGELFF
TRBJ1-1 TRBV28 CASSLQGAQSTEAFF
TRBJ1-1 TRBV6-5 CASSYPGGETEAFF
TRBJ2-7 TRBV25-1 CASSESNRGYEQYF
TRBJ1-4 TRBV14 CASSQVPAEVEKLFF
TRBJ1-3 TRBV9 CASSVRGDRSSGNTIYF
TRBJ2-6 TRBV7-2 CASSVTRRQGSGANVLTF
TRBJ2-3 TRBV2 CASSVDGKSTDTQYF
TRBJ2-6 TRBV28 CASSDSSGANVLTF
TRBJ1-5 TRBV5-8 CASSLGQFNRPQHF
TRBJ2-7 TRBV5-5 CASSLRTSGSKYEQYF
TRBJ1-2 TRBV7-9 CASSLNAGDQGYTF
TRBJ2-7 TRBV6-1 CASRPGQASREQYF
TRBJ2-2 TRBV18 CASSPTGVNTGELFF
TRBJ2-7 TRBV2 CATGQVTYEQYF
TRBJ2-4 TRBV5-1 CASSPQGFGKNIQYF
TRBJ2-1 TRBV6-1 CAIPAGRVPYNEQFF
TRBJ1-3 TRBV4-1 CASSQTPNRVSGNTIYF
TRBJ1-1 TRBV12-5 CASGLSRVSTEAFF
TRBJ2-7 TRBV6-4 CASSEWGDLYEQYF
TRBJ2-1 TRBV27 CASTVGTGIYNEQFF
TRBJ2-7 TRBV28 CASSLTTGTSGISYEQYF
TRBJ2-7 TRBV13 CASSPDTSGNPSYEQYF
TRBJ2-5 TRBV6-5 CASSYGGNQETQYF
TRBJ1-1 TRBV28 CASSLPRGGNTEAFF
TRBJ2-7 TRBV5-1 CASSLGEGLPYEQYF
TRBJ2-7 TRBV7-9 CASSSTGTSYEQYF